This TCR beta chain stems from a study of blood T cells in healthy people across ages. Regarding the study as a whole: A greater number of naive CD4+ cells and higher diversity distinguished long-lived donors from aged donors.

This clonotype was counted between two and nine times. Its antigen remains unidentified. Primers used in a second PCR of roughly 7 to 11 cycles were a sample-barcoded 5' primer and a J-beta primer mix. Each cDNA molecule was tagged by a template-switch adaptor that had 12 random nucleotides. All samples yielded 3 million or more CDR3-containing paired-end reads. TCRdb called the 5' RACE reads again in MiXCR, with one record for every CDR3 protein. This sample carries 1.5 million to 2 million distinct CDR3 sequences, about 28% of them seen once, and the ten largest clones take less than 9.5%. In each sample, at least 7 million PBMCs were isolated. Sequenced: blood. The receptor comes from a young woman in good health.

The chain's CDR3 is CASSPRVEYPGELFF. In nucleotides, the CDR3 is TGCGCCAGCAGCCCGCGGGTAGAGTATCCCGGGGAGCTGTTTTTT. The chain joins TRBV4-3 to TRBJ2-2, with TRBD2 as a possible D gene (5 bases). CDR3 length: 15 residues. CDR1 and CDR2 from the germline V gene are LGHNA and YSLEER. Trimming took off 4 bases at V and 6 bases at J, with 15 bases between the two ends.